This note documents a single TCR beta chain sequence. Its antigen remains unknown. This sample was taken from a study of T cells expressing NK-cell markers. Overall study findings and caveats: A range of about 1.0-7.5% of CD8+ T cells consisted of dominant NKG2C+ clonotypes in more than five donors.

The CDR3 sequence is 15 residues long. TCRdb reprocessed the 5' RACE reads, with one entry per CDR3 protein and no DNA. The repertoire shows roughly 280,000 distinct CDR3 sequences; the top ten hold under 0.5%. The sequenced material came from blood T cells: a sorted CD56 or NKG2C T cell subset, CD4+ or CD8+ T cells, or bulk PBMC T cells (not recorded which). The chain recombines TRBV12-3 or TRBV12-4 with TRBJ2-1; TCRdb's D gene call, TRBD2, goes unchecked for lack of DNA. This receptor was taken from a man in his late teens or twenties in good health. Here the CDR3 reads CASSRLAGKTDEQFF.